The entry below gives a single T cell receptor (beta chain) sequence along with its context. The antigen is undetermined. This sample is part of a study of T cells in Graves' hyperthyroidism and ophthalmopathy. Study-wide results and caveats: Blood held most thyroid clonotypes expanded above 0.001 frequency. Before onset, by a median of around six months, the model predicted ophthalmopathy. Ophthalmopathy was distinguished from stable hyperthyroidism by 13 V-J signatures.

Amplified regions were TCR beta CDR3 sequences from RNA transcripts. First-round RT-PCR with HTBI primers amplified the TCR CDR3 region. MiXCR, run by TCRdb on the multiplex PCR reads, gives a single entry per CDR3 protein. This sample has 560,000 or so distinct CDR3 sequences, with about 20% found just once. This receptor was identified in a man aged 35-49 years with Graves' ophthalmopathy. Sample: blood.

Here the CDR3 reads CASSPGPHVGEQYF. As DNA, the CDR3 is TGTGCCAGCAGCCCCGGGCCCCACGTAGGCGAGCAGTACTTC. The V gene is TRBV7-3, the J gene TRBJ2-7; D unclear. From germline, CDR1 is SGHTA and CDR2 FQGTGA. Trimming took 5 bases from V and 6 from J, leaving 17 bases between them. The CDR3 totals 14 residues.